This T cell receptor (beta chain) was profiled in a study of response to subunit inactivated influenza vaccine. TCRdb called the RT-PCR reads again in MiXCR, with one record for every CDR3 protein. The table includes about 520,000 distinct CDR3 sequences, approximately 6.9% detected once. Concerning this clonotype: Its antigen is currently unknown.

Study-wide results and limits: The authors suggested that every seasonal influenza vaccination recruits few new T cells.

This specimen consisted of PBMCs from blood, obtained about 23 months after vaccination. The clonotype comes from a man aged 50 to 69 who received an inactivated influenza vaccine.

The CDR3 DNA is TGTGCCAGCAGTATGGGACAGGGTAAGGACGAGCAGTTCTTC. As protein: CASSMGQGKDEQFF. The V call is TRBV7-8, the J call TRBJ2-1, with 9 positions matching TRBD1. The germline CDR1 and CDR2 sequences are SGHVS and FQNEAQ. The CDR3 length is 14 residues. V gave up 6 bases and J gave up 10 bases; unmatched junction bases: 10.